This section outlines one T cell receptor beta chain sequence together with its context. Its target is not known. Each replicate PCR on the sorted subsets used approximately 180 ng DNA (about 30,000 T cell genomes). Data came from immunoSEQ multiplex PCR; TCRdb stores just in-frame clones and leaves some out. This sample has 2,500,000 or so clones, with approximately 93% found just once. The data stem from a study of shared clonotypes between healthy human individuals. Looking at the study overall: The plates for each donor numbered three CD4 naive, three CD4 memory, two CD8 naive and one CD8 memory.

CDR3 length: 13 residues. The germline V gene encodes CDR1 MNHEY and CDR2 SVGAGI. The germline V and J ends were trimmed by 8 bases and 6 bases, with 16 bases remaining between them. Findings of the study overall: Clonotype sharing across a few donors was observed for around 4.8% of naive CD4 clonotypes.

The sequenced sample was naive CD4+ T cells from PBMCs. Sample subset: CD45RA+ positively selected. The chain combines TRBV6-5 with TRBJ1-2; weak D call: TRBD1 (5 bases). The clonotype was recovered from a man between 18 and 35 years old in good health. Some clones in this sample may be carry-over from other donors' samples. In DNA form, the CDR3 reads TGTGCCAGCCGCGGGGCCAACTGGGATGGCTACACCTTC. Protein sequence: CASRGANWDGYTF.